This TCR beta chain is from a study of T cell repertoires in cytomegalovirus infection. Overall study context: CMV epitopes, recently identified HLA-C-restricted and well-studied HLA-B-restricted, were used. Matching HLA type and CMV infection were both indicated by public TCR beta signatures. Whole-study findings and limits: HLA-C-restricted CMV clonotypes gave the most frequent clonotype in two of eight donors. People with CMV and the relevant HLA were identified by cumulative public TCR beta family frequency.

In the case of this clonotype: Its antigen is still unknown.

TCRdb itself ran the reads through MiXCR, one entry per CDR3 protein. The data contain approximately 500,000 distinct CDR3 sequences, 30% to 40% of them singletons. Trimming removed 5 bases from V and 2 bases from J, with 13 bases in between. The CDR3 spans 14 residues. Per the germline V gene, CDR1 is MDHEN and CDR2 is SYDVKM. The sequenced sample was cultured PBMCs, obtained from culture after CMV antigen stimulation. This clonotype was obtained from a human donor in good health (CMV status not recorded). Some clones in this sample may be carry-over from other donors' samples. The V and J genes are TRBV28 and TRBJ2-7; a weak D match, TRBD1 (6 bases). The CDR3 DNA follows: TGTGCCAGCAGTGATGGGGGCATGGCCTACGAGCAGTACTTC. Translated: CASSDGGMAYEQYF.